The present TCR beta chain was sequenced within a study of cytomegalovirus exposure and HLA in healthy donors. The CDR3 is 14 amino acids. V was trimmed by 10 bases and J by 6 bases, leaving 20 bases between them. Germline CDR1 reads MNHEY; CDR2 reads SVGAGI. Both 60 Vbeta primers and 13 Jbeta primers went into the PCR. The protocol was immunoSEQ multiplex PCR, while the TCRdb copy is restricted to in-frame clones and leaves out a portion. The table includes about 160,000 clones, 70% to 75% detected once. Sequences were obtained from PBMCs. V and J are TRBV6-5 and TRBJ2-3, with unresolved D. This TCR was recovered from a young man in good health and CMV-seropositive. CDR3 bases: TGTGCCATGAAACCGACCTGGGCAGCCGATACGCAGTATTTT. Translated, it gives CAMKPTWAADTQYF.